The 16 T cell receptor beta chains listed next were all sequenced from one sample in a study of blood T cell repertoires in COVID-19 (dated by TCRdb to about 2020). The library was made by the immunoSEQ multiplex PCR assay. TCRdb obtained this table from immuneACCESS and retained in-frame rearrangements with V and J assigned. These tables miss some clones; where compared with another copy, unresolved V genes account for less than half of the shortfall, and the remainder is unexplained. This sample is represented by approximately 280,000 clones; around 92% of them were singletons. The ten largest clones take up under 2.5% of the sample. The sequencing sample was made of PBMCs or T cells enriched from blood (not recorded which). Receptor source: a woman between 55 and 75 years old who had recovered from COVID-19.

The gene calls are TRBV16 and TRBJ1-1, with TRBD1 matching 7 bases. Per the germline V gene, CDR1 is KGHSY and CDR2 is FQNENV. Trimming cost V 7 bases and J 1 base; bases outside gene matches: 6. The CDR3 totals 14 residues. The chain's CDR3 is CASTKGTANTEAFF. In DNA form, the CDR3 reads TGTGCCAGCACCAAAGGGACAGCGAACACTGAAGCTTTCTTT.

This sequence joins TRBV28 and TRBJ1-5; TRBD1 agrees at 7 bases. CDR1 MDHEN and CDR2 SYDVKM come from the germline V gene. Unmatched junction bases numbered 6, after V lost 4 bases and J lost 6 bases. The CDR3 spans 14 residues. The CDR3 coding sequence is TGTGCCAGCAGTTGGGACAGCTCGGTTCAGCCCCAGCATTTT. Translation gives CASSWDSSVQPQHF. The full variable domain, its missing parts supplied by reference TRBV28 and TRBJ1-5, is DVKVTQSSRYLVKRTGEKVFLECVQDMDHENMFWYRQDPGLGLRLIYFSYDVKMKEKGDIPEGYSVSREKKERFSLILESASTNQTSMYLCASSWDSSVQPQHFGDGTRLSIL.

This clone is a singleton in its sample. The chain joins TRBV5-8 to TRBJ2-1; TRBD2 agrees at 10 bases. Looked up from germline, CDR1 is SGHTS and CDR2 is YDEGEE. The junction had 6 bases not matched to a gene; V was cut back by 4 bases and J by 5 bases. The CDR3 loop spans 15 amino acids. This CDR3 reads CASSQRTSGDNEQFF. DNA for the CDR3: TGTGCCAGCAGCCAACGGACTAGCGGTGACAATGAGCAGTTCTTC.

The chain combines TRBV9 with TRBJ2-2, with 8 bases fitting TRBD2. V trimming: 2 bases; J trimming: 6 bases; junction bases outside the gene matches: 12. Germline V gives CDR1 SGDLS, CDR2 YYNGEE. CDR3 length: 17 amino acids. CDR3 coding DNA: TGTGCCAGCAGCGTCGGTCCGGGGGGGCCTTTCGCCGGGGAGCTGTTTTTT. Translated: CASSVGPGGPFAGELFF.

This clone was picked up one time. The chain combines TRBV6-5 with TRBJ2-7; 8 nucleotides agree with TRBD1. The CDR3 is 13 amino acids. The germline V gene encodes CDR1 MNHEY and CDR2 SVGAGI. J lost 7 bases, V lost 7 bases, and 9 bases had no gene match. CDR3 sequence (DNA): TGTGCCAGCATAGACAGGGGCTCTACGGAGCAGTACTTC. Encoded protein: CASIDRGSTEQYF.

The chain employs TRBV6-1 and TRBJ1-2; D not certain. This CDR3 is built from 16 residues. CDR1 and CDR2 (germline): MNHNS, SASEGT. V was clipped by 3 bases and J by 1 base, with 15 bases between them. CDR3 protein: CASSDWQRLINYGYTF. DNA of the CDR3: TGTGCCAGCAGTGATTGGCAGCGGCTAATTAACTATGGCTACACCTTC.

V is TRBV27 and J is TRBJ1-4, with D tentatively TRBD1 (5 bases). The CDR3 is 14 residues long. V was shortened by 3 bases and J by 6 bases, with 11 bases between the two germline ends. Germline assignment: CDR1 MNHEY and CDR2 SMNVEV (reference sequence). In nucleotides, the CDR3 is TGTGCCAGCAGTTTCTCGACAGCTCATGAAAAACTGTTTTTT. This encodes CASSFSTAHEKLFF.

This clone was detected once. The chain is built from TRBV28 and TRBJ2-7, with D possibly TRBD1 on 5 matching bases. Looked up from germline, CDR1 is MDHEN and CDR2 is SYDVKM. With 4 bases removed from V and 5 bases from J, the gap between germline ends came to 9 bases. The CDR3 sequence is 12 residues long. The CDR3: CASSSPRDEQYF. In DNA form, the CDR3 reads TGTGCCAGCAGTTCCCCCAGGGACGAGCAGTACTTC.

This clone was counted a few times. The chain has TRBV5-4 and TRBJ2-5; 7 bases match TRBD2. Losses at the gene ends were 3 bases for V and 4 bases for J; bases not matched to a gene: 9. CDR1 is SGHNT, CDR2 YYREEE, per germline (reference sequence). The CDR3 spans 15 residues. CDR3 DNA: TGTGCCAGCAGCTCCCCCGGGACTAAGGGAGAGACCCAGTACTTC. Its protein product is CASSSPGTKGETQYF.

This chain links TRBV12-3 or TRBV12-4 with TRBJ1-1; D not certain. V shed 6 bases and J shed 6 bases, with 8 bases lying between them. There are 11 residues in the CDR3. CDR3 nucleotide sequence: TGTGCCAGCAGCCCGGGGTCTGAAGCTTTCTTT. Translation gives CASSPGSEAFF.

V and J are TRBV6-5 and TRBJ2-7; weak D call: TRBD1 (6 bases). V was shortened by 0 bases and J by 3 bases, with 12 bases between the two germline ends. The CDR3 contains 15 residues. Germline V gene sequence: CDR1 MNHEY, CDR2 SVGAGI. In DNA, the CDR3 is TGTGCCAGCAGTTACTCCAATCGACAGGTCTACGAGCAGTACTTC. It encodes CASSYSNRQVYEQYF.

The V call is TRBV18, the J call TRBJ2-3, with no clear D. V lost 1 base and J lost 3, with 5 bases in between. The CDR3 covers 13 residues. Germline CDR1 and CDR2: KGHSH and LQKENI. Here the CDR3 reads CASSPLITDTQYF. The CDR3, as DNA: TGTGCCAGCTCACCACTTATAACAGATACGCAGTATTTT. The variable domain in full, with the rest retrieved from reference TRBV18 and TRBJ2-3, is NAGVMQNPRHLVRRRGQEARLRCSPMKGHSHVYWYRQLPEEGLKFMVYLQKENIIDESGMPKERFSAEFPKEGPSILRIQQVVRGDSAAYFCASSPLITDTQYFGPGTRLTVL.

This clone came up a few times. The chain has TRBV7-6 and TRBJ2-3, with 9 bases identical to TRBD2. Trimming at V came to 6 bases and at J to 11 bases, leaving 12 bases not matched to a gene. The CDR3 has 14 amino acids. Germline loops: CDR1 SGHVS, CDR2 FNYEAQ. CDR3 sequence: CASRSTLAGTRQYF. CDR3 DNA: TGTGCCAGCAGGTCCACGCTAGCGGGGACAAGGCAGTATTTT.

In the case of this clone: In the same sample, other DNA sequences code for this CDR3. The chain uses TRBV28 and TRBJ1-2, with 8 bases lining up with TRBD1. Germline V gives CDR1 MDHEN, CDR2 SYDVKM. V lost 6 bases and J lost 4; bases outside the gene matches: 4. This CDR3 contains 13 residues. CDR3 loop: CASSRTGIYGYTF. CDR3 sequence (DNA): TGTGCCAGCAGCCGGACAGGGATCTATGGCTACACCTTC.

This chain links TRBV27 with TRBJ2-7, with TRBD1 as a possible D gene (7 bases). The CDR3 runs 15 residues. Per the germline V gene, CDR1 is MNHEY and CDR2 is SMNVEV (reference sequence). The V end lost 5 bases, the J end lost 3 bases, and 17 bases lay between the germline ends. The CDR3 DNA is TGTGCCAGCAGTCCCGATGGAGGGGGCAACTACGAGCAGTACTTC. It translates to CASSPDGGGNYEQYF.

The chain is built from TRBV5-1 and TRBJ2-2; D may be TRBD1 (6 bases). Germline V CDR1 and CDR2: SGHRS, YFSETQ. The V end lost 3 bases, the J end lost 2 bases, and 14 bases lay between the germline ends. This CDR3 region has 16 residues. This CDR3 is CASSSRSGQNTGELFF. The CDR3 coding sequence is TGCGCCAGCAGCTCAAGATCGGGACAAAACACCGGGGAGCTGTTTTTT. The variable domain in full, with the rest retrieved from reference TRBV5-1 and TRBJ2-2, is KAGVTQTPRYLIKTRGQQVTLSCSPISGHRSVSWYQQTPGQGLQFLFEYFSETQRNKGNFPGRFSGRQFSNSRSEMNVSTLELGDSALYLCASSSRSGQNTGELFFGEGSRLTVL.